This T cell receptor (beta chain) was recovered during a study of cytomegalovirus exposure and HLA in healthy donors. Study background: Membership in the Caucasian-associated ancestry cluster was found for 65% to 85% of 350 to 450 genotyped donors. Study-wide findings and caveats: Per a prior analysis, the majority of TCR beta V segments were productive roughly 87% or roughly 30% of the time. In a later analysis, HLA-C alleles had the fewest associated TCRs, DRB1 alleles the most. As a later analysis revealed, most CMV-associated TCR beta chains appeared HLA-restricted.

In this sample, this clone turned up a few times. What it binds is not known. The PCR ran on 60 Vbeta and 13 Jbeta primers. Here immunoSEQ multiplex PCR was the method, and the copy in TCRdb shows in-frame clones only, minus some. The sample consists of 100,000 to 150,000 clones, 80% of them appearing once. The CDR3 has 14 residues. Germline V gene lookup returns CDR1 SGHTA and CDR2 FQGNSA. Trimming removed 6 bases at V and 5 bases at J, with 16 bases between. What was sequenced was PBMCs. The V gene is TRBV7-2, the J gene TRBJ2-5, with D perhaps matching TRBD2 (6 bases). The clonotype comes from a man aged 40-49 years in good health and CMV-seronegative. CDR3 coding DNA: TGTGCCAGCAGTGGCCGACTAGGTCTCGAGACCCAGTACTTC. Its protein product is CASSGRLGLETQYF.